This entry features one T cell receptor beta chain sequence. Its antigen is as yet unknown. This sample was included in a study of T cell responses to AZD1222 COVID-19 vaccine. Points from the study as a whole: As reported, nearly half of all spike-specific TCRs target variant regions that are unmutated.

TCRdb's table, derived via immunoSEQ multiplex PCR, lists solely in-frame clones and lacks some. The sample holds some 130,000 clones; approximately 90% are singletons and the top ten take about a fifth. V shed 7 bases and J shed 4 bases, with 14 bases lying between them. Looked up from germline, CDR1 is MDHEN and CDR2 is SYDVKM. The CDR3 consists of 14 residues. This rearrangement joins TRBV28 to TRBJ1-3, with D perhaps matching TRBD1 (6 bases). The sequenced sample was peripheral blood, obtained on day 0 of AZD1222 vaccination. The source is an adult in good health. The chain's CDR3 is CASNRGARGNTIYF. The CDR3 DNA follows: TGTGCCAGCAATAGGGGGGCGCGAGGAAACACCATATATTTT.